These T cell receptor beta chains were read from a single sample in a study of cytomegalovirus exposure and HLA in healthy donors. The data were produced by immunoSEQ multiplex PCR, yet TCRdb's version contains in-frame clones alone and is incomplete. The sample has about 120,000 clones, roughly 72% seen once. The sample taken for sequencing was PBMCs. Receptors originate from a male donor in good health and CMV-seronegative. CDR3s leave out the opening cysteine and the closing phenylalanine or tryptophan. Fields, in order: D gene, V gene, J gene, CDR3 protein. A D gene is named only where the DNA matches it firmly.

D gene: TRBD2; V gene: TRBV4-2; J gene: TRBJ2-5; CDR3 protein: ASSRRLGGQETQY
D gene: .; V gene: TRBV28; J gene: TRBJ1-2; CDR3 protein: ASSAPWGGGGYT
D gene: .; V gene: TRBV7-8; J gene: TRBJ2-3; CDR3 protein: ASSLDLATWDTQY
D gene: TRBD2; V gene: TRBV19; J gene: TRBJ2-3; CDR3 protein: ASSTSGTTDTQY
D gene: TRBD1; V gene: TRBV28; J gene: TRBJ2-2; CDR3 protein: ASNGPDRGSTGELF
D gene: .; V gene: TRBV7-3; J gene: TRBJ1-5; CDR3 protein: ASSLPQQGGDQPQH
D gene: TRBD1; V gene: TRBV5-1; J gene: TRBJ1-6; CDR3 protein: ASGTVPNSPLH
D gene: .; V gene: TRBV10-3; J gene: TRBJ1-6; CDR3 protein: AISSGSSSYNSPLH
D gene: TRBD1; V gene: TRBV19; J gene: TRBJ2-3; CDR3 protein: ASKTGSSTDTQY
D gene: .; V gene: TRBV20-1; J gene: TRBJ2-7; CDR3 protein: SALSYEQY
D gene: .; V gene: TRBV5-1; J gene: TRBJ1-1; CDR3 protein: ASSYGEGGTEAF
D gene: TRBD1; V gene: TRBV4-1; J gene: TRBJ1-1; CDR3 protein: ASSHPSTGTGGMNTEAF
D gene: TRBD1; V gene: TRBV7-9; J gene: TRBJ1-2; CDR3 protein: ASSLLTGWNYGYT
D gene: .; V gene: TRBV25-1; J gene: TRBJ1-3; CDR3 protein: ASSLGYSGSRSGNTIY
D gene: .; V gene: TRBV5-1; J gene: TRBJ2-1; CDR3 protein: ASSSLAGGFNEQF
D gene: .; V gene: TRBV2; J gene: TRBJ1-4; CDR3 protein: ASSLGRASRGGQKLF
D gene: TRBD2; V gene: TRBV27; J gene: TRBJ2-1; CDR3 protein: ASSFLTSGGIDEQF
D gene: .; V gene: TRBV4-2; J gene: TRBJ1-1; CDR3 protein: ASSQAAGMNTEAF
D gene: TRBD1; V gene: TRBV6-6; J gene: TRBJ2-7; CDR3 protein: ASSTGTGAYEQY
D gene: TRBD2; V gene: TRBV2; J gene: TRBJ2-5; CDR3 protein: ASRFRRLAGGQETQY